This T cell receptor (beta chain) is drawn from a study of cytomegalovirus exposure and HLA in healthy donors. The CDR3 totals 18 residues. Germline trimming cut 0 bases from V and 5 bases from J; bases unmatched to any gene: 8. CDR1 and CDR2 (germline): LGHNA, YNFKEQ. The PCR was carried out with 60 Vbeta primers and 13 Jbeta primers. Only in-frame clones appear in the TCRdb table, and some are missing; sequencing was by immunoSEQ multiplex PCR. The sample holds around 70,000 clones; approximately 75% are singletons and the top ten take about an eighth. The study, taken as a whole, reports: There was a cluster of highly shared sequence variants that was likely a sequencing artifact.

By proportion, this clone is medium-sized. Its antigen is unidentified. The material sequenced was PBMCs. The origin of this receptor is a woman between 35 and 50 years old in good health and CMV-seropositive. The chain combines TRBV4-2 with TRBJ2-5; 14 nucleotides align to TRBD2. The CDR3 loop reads CASSQDGTSGGGWETQYF. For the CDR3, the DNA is TGTGCCAGCAGCCAAGATGGGACTAGCGGGGGAGGGTGGGAGACCCAGTACTTC.